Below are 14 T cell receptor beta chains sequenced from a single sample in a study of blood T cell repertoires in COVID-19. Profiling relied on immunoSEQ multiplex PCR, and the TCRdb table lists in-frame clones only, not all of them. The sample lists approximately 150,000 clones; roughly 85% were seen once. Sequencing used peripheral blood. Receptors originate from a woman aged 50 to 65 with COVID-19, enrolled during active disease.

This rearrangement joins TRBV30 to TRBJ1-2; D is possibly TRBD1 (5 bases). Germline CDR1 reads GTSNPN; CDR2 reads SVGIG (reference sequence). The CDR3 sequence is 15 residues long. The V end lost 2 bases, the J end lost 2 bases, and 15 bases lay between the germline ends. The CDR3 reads CAWSPLDRLNYGYTF. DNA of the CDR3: TGTGCCTGGAGTCCGTTAGACAGACTCAACTATGGCTACACCTTC.

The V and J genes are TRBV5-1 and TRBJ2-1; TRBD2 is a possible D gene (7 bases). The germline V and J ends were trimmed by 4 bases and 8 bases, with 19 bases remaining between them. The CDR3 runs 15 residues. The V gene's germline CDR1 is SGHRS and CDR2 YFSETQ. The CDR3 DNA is TGCGCCAGCAGCAAACTGTGGGGGGGCGGAGATGAGCAGTTCTTC. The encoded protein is CASSKLWGGGDEQFF.

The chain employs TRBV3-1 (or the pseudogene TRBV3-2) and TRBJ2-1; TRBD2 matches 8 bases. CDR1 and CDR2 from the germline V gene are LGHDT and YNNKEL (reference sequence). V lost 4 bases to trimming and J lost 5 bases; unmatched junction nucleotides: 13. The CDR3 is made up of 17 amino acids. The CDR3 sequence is CASSPPPRLATDNEQFF. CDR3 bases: TGTGCCAGCAGCCCACCCCCGAGACTAGCGACGGACAATGAGCAGTTCTTC.

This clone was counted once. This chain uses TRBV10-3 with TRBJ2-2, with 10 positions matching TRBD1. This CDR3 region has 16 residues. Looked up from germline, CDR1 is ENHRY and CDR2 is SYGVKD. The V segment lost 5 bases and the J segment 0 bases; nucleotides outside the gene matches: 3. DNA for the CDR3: TGTGCCATCAGTATTGGGACAGGGGCGAACACCGGGGAGCTGTTTTTT. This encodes CAISIGTGANTGELFF.

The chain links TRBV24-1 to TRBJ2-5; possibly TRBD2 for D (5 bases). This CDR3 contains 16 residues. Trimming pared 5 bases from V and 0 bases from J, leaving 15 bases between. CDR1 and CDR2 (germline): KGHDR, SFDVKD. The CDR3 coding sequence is TGTGCCACCAGTGGCCCAGCCGGACTTTACCAAGAGACCCAGTACTTC. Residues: CATSGPAGLYQETQYF.

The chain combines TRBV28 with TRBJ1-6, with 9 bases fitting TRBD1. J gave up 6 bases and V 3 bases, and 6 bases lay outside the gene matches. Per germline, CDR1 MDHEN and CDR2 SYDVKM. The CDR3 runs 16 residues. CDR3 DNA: TGTGCCAGCAGTTTCCGCTTGACAGGGGGTAATTCACCCCTCCACTTT. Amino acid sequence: CASSFRLTGGNSPLHF.

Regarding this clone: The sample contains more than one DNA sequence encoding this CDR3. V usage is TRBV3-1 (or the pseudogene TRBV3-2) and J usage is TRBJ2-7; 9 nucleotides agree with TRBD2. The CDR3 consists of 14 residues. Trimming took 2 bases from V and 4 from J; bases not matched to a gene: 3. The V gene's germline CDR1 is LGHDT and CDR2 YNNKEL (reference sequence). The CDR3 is CASSQQRGAYEQYF. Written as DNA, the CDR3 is TGTGCCAGCAGCCAACAGCGGGGGGCATACGAGCAGTACTTC.

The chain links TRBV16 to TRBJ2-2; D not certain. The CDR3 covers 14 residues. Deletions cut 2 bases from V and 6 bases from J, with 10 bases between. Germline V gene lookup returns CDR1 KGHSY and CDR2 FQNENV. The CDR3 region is CASSQNAMAGELFF. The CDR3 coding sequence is TGTGCCAGCAGCCAAAATGCTATGGCCGGGGAGCTGTTTTTT.

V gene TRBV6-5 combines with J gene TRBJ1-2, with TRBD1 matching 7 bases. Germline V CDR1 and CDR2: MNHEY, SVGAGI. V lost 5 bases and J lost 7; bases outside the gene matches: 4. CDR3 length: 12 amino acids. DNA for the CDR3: TGTGCCAGCAGTATACAGGGGTCTGGCTACACCTTC. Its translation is CASSIQGSGYTF.

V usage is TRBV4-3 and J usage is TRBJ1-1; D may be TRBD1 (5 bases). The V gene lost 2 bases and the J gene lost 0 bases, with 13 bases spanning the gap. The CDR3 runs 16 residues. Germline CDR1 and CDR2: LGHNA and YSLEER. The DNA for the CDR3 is TGCGCCAGCAGCCAAACCCCTCAGGGATTGAACACTGAAGCTTTCTTT. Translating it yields CASSQTPQGLNTEAFF.

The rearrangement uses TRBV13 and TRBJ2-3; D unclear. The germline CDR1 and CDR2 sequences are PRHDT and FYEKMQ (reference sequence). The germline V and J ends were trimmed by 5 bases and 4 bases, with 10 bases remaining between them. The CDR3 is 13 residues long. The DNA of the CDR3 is TGTGCCAGCAGCCCGCGGAAGGCAGATACGCAGTATTTT. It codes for CASSPRKADTQYF.

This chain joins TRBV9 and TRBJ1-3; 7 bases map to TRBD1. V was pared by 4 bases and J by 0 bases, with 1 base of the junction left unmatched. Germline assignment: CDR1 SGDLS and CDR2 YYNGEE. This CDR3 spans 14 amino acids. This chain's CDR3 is CASSTGDSGNTIYF. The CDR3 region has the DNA TGTGCCAGCAGCACAGGGGACTCTGGAAACACCATATATTTT.

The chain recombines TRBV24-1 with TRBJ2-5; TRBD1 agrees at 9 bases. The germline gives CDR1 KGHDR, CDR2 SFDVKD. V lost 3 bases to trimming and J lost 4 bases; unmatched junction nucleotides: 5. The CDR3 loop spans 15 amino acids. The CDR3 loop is CATSDPTGGRETQYF. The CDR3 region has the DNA TGTGCCACCAGTGATCCAACAGGGGGCCGAGAGACCCAGTACTTC.

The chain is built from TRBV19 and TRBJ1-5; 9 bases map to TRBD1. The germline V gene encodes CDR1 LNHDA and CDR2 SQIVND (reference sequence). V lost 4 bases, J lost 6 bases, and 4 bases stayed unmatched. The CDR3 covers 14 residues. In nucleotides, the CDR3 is TGTGCCAGTAGTAAGGGACAGGGCGGTCAGCCCCAGCATTTT. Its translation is CASSKGQGGQPQHF. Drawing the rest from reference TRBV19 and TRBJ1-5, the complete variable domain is DGGITQSPKYLFRKEGQNVTLSCEQNLNHDAMYWYRQDPGQGLRLIYYSQIVNDFQKGDIAEGYSVSREKKESFPLTVTSAQKNPTAFYLCASSKGQGGQPQHFGDGTRLSIL.